These T cell receptor beta chains were read from a single sample in a study of T cell repertoires in cytomegalovirus infection. These receptors' targets are unknown. TCRdb re-called the reads through MiXCR, storing one row per CDR3 protein. The profile covers about 78,000 distinct CDR3 sequences, with approximately 39% appearing a single time and 90% to 95% taken by the ten largest. Sequencing was performed on CD8+ T cells from cultured PBMCs, taken from culture after CMV antigen stimulation. The receptors derive from a human donor in good health (CMV status not recorded). Some clones in this sample may be carry-over from other donors' samples. Each CDR3 is given with its conserved first and last residue. A D gene is named only where the DNA matches it firmly. The size of a clone is reported for some rows only, either as once, few or many, or as a class for expanded clones.

v_gene	d_gene	abundance	j_gene	CDR3nt	CDR3aa
TRBV20-1	TRBD1	-	TRBJ2-1	TGCAGTGCTGCCGACAGGGGGCATCACAATGAGCAGTTCTTC	CSAADRGHHNEQFF
TRBV6-2/TRBV6-3	TRBD1	-	TRBJ2-1	TGTGCCAGCACCCTCGGGACAGCCCCCCCCTACAATGAGCAGTTCTTC	CASTLGTAPPYNEQFF
TRBV2	-	once	TRBJ1-5	TGTGCCAGCACTGGGGGAAATCAGCCCCAGCATTTT	CASTGGNQPQHF
TRBV13	TRBD2	-	TRBJ2-1	TGTGCCAGCAGCGGTAGCGGGGGATCCTACAATGAGCAGTTCTTC	CASSGSGGSYNEQFF
TRBV19	-	once	TRBJ1-5	TGTGCCAGTAGTATGGACACTTCTTATAGCAATCAGCCCCAGCATTTT	CASSMDTSYSNQPQHF
TRBV6-1	-	-	TRBJ2-1	TGTGCCAGCAGTTACCCCCGACTGCCATACAATGAGCAGTTCTTC	CASSYPRLPYNEQFF
TRBV24-1	TRBD2	-	TRBJ2-3	TGTGCCACCAGTGATTTAGCGGGGGATTTCACAGATACGCAGTATTTT	CATSDLAGDFTDTQYF
TRBV28	-	few	TRBJ2-7	TGTGCCAGCAGATCTACTCCCGACGGGACCTACGAGCAGTACTTC	CASRSTPDGTYEQYF
TRBV27	TRBD1	-	TRBJ2-7	TGTGCCAGCAGTTTATCGGGGGACAGGGTGGTAGAAGAGCAGTACTTC	CASSLSGDRVVEEQYF
TRBV7-2	-	many	TRBJ1-6	TGTGCCAGCAGCTTAGAAGGGACTGGAAATTCACCCCTCCACTTT	CASSLEGTGNSPLHF
TRBV12-3/TRBV12-4	-	many	TRBJ2-7	TGCGCCAGCAGCTTCGGGGGATCCTACGAGCAGTACTTC	CASSFGGSYEQYF
TRBV7-6	-	-	TRBJ2-7	TGTGCCAGCAGCTTACAGAGTCGCTACGAGCAGTACTTC	CASSLQSRYEQYF
TRBV28	-	few	TRBJ2-2	TGTGCCAGCATAAACAGGGCCCCCGCATGGAGCACCGGGGAGCTGTTTTTT	CASINRAPAWSTGELFF
TRBV6-5	TRBD1	-	TRBJ1-1	TGTGCCAGCAGTAGCCAGACAGGGGGAACTGAAGCTTTCTTT	CASSSQTGGTEAFF
TRBV19	-	many	TRBJ2-7	TGTGCCAGTAGTACCGATCCGGGGGCGCTGTACGAGCAGTACTTC	CASSTDPGALYEQYF
TRBV14	-	few	TRBJ2-7	TGTGCCAGCAGCCAAGACGCAGGGGTCTGGTCCGAGCAGTACTTC	CASSQDAGVWSEQYF
TRBV5-1	TRBD2	-	TRBJ2-5	TGCGCCAGCAGCTTGAGCGGGGGGGTCCAAGAGACCCAGTACTTC	CASSLSGGVQETQYF
TRBV27	-	once	TRBJ2-4	TGTGCCAGCAGTGAGCCCCGGGGCATTCAGTACTTC	CASSEPRGIQYF
TRBV7-6	TRBD1	-	TRBJ2-5	TGTGCCAGCAGCTTAGCGCGGACAGGGGAAGAGACCCAGTACTTC	CASSLARTGEETQYF
TRBV7-4	TRBD2	-	TRBJ2-1	TGTGCCAGCAGCTTATTAGGCGGACTAGGTTTCTATGAGCAGTTCTTC	CASSLLGGLGFYEQFF
TRBV27	TRBD1	-	TRBJ1-6	TGTGCCAGCAGTTACGGACAGGGTCGCTCACCCCTCCACTTT	CASSYGQGRSPLHF
TRBV9	-	-	TRBJ2-5	TGTGCCAGCAGCAGGCCGGGACCACGCCAGGAGACCCAGTACTTC	CASSRPGPRQETQYF
TRBV19	-	-	TRBJ2-3	TGTGCCAGTAGTATAGGGTCGAGGGCCGATACGCAGTATTTT	CASSIGSRADTQYF
TRBV12-3/TRBV12-4	-	-	TRBJ2-1	TGTGCCAGCAGTCCCCCCGGGGTCTCCTACAATGAGCAGTTCTTC	CASSPPGVSYNEQFF
TRBV7-8	-	few	TRBJ2-5	TGTGCCAGCAGCTTAGCCCCCGGGGAGACCCAGTACTTC	CASSLAPGETQYF
TRBV12-5	-	-	TRBJ2-5	TGTGCTAGCCGACTGGGAGAAGGGGCCCAGTACTTC	CASRLGEGAQYF
TRBV7-9	-	-	TRBJ2-1	TGTGCCAGCAGCGGACCGGGTCCGGGGGTCGGCAATGAGCAGTTCTTC	CASSGPGPGVGNEQFF
TRBV7-9	TRBD1	-	TRBJ2-7	TGTGCCAGCAGCGGGCGGACAGGGGGCGAGCAGTACTTC	CASSGRTGGEQYF
TRBV4-3	-	few	TRBJ1-3	TGCGCCAGCAGCCAAGATCTCACAGGGAATTGGAACACCATATATTTT	CASSQDLTGNWNTIYF
TRBV4-1	-	-	TRBJ2-1	TGCGCCAGCAGCCAAGATCCGGGGGACAATGAGCAGTTCTTC	CASSQDPGDNEQFF
TRBV5-4	-	-	TRBJ1-1	TGTGCCAGCAGCTTGAGTTGGGCTTCTGACATATTTGGTGAAGCTTTCTTT	CASSLSWASDIFGEAFF
TRBV7-6	TRBD2	few	TRBJ2-2	TGTGCCAGCAGCCTTCAACTAGCGGGGGGAGACACCGGGGAGCTGTTTTTT	CASSLQLAGGDTGELFF
TRBV10-3	-	-	TRBJ1-2	TGTGCCATCAACATAGGGGCTCATAACTATGGCTACACCTTC	CAINIGAHNYGYTF
TRBV4-1	-	-	TRBJ2-1	TGCGCCAGCAGCCGGGCAGGGAACAATGAGCAGTTCTTC	CASSRAGNNEQFF
TRBV20-1	-	-	TRBJ2-1	TGCAGTGCTAGAGATTCGAGTGCGGGTACCTCCTACAATGAGCAGTTCTTC	CSARDSSAGTSYNEQFF
TRBV2	TRBD2	-	TRBJ2-3	TGTGCCAGCAGTGATTTACTAGCGGGGGTGTCCCCAGATACGCAGTATTTT	CASSDLLAGVSPDTQYF
TRBV5-3	-	-	TRBJ1-2	TGTGCCAGCAGCTGGGAGGGAATGGATGGCTACACCTTC	CASSWEGMDGYTF